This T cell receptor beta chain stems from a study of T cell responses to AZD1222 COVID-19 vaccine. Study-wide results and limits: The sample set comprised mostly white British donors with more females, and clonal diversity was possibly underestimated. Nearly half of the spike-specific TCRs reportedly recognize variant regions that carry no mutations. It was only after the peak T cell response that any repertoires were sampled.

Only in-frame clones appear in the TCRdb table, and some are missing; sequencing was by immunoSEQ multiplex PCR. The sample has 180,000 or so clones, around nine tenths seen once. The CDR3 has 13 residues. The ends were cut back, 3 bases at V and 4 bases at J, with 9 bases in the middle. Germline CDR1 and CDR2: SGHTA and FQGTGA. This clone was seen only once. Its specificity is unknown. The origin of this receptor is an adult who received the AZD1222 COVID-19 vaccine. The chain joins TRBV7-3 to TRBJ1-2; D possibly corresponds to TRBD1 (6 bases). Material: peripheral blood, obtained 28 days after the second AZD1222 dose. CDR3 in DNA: TGTGCCAGCAGCTTTGGGGGCGTCTATGGCTACACCTTC. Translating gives CASSFGGVYGYTF. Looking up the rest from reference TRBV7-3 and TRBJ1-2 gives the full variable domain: GAGVSQTPSNKVTEKGKYVELRCDPISGHTALYWYRQSLGQGPEFLIYFQGTGAADDSGLPNDRFFAVRPEGSVSTLKIQRTERGDSAVYLCASSFGGVYGYTFGSGTRLTVV.